These 9 T cell receptor beta chains share one sample of origin, sequenced in a study of shared clonotypes between healthy human individuals. Sequenced by immunoSEQ multiplex PCR; TCRdb stores in-frame clones only, minus some. The table includes 2 million to 2.5 million clones, approximately 94% detected once. Material for sequencing was naive CD4+ T cells sorted from blood. Subset meaning: CD45RA+ positively selected. These receptors originate from a man younger than 35 in good health.

This chain connects TRBV30 to TRBJ2-7; 10 nucleotides match TRBD2. This CDR3 is 19 amino acids long. V was pared by 0 bases and J by 5 bases, with 19 bases of the junction left unmatched. Germline CDR1 reads GTSNPN; CDR2 reads SVGIG (reference sequence). CDR3 sequence (DNA): TGTGCCTGGAGTGTAAGTCTGGTTAGCGGGAGGAATCGCGGGGACGAGCAGTACTTC. It translates to CAWSVSLVSGRNRGDEQYF.

This clone was observed a handful of times. This chain uses TRBV4-1 with TRBJ1-2; D is uncertain. V was trimmed by 0 bases and J by 0 bases, leaving 5 bases between them. CDR3 length: 14 amino acids. Germline V gives CDR1 MGHRA, CDR2 YSYEKL. The CDR3 spells CASSQDPSNYGYTF. The CDR3 bases are TGCGCCAGCAGCCAAGATCCCTCTAACTATGGCTACACCTTC.

The chain has TRBV9 and TRBJ2-5; tentative D call: TRBD2 (5 bases). CDR1 and CDR2 from the germline V gene are SGDLS and YYNGEE. The CDR3 covers 16 residues. Trimming took 0 bases from V and 3 from J, leaving 15 bases between them. The CDR3 protein is CASSVGVSGLKETQYF. The CDR3 DNA reads as TGTGCCAGCAGCGTAGGGGTAAGCGGTCTAAAAGAGACCCAGTACTTC. Full variable domain (remainder filled in from reference TRBV9 and TRBJ2-5): DSGVTQTPKHLITATGQRVTLRCSPRSGDLSVYWYQQSLDQGLQFLIQYYNGEERAKGNILERFSAQQFPDLHSELNLSSLELGDSALYFCASSVGVSGLKETQYFGPGTRLLVL.

The chain links TRBV6-6 to TRBJ1-3; no definite D call. Germline CDR1 and CDR2: MNHNY and SVGAGI (reference sequence). V was cut by 0 bases and J by 3 bases, with 12 bases left in between. The CDR3 length is 16 residues. CDR3 amino acids: CASSYSGNSYGNTIYF. The CDR3 DNA reads TGTGCCAGCAGTTACTCAGGGAACTCTTATGGAAACACCATATATTTT.

This chain connects TRBV7-2 to TRBJ1-4; D not certain. Germline-derived CDR1 and CDR2 are SGHTA and FQGNSA. V dropped 6 bases and J dropped 0 bases, with 11 bases sitting between them. The CDR3 consists of 15 residues. CDR3 in amino acids: CASSRAIATNEKLFF. CDR3 nucleotides: TGTGCCAGCAGTAGGGCAATTGCAACTAATGAAAAACTGTTTTTT.

This chain connects TRBV30 to TRBJ1-3; tentatively, D is TRBD1 (5 bases). Trimming pared 2 bases from V and 1 base from J, leaving 12 bases between. This CDR3 spans 15 amino acids. Germline V gene data show CDR1 as GTSNPN and CDR2 as SVGIG (reference sequence). The CDR3 DNA follows: TGTGCCTGGAGTCCGGGACTGCCATCTGGAAACACCATATATTTT. It specifies CAWSPGLPSGNTIYF.

The chain joins TRBV7-2 to TRBJ2-1; TRBD2 might be the D (6 bases). Germline assignment: CDR1 SGHTA and CDR2 FQGNSA. CDR3 length: 19 residues. With 3 bases removed from V and 2 bases from J, the gap between germline ends came to 23 bases. CDR3 sequence: CASSFHRDSSPRPYNEQFF. The CDR3 DNA sequence: TGTGCCAGCAGCTTCCACCGGGACTCAAGCCCTCGGCCCTACAATGAGCAGTTCTTC.

The V call is TRBV5-4, the J call TRBJ2-3; 9 bases are shared with TRBD2. Germline-derived CDR1 and CDR2 are SGHNT and YYREEE (reference sequence). The CDR3 loop spans 16 amino acids. V was clipped by 3 bases and J by 3 bases; unmatched bases: 8. The CDR3 sequence is CASSSTGTSRTDTQYF. The CDR3 nucleotides are TGTGCCAGCAGCTCCACCGGGACTAGCAGAACAGATACGCAGTATTTT.

V gene TRBV25-1 combines with J gene TRBJ2-1; 8 bases are shared with TRBD2. Trimming took 3 bases from V and 10 from J; bases not matched to a gene: 8. The CDR3 spans 14 residues. From germline, CDR1 is MGHDK and CDR2 SYGVNS. The CDR3 region is CASSEEREKREQFF. CDR3 DNA sequence: TGTGCCAGCAGTGAGGAGCGGGAGAAGCGGGAGCAGTTCTTC. Full variable domain (rest looked up from reference TRBV25-1 and TRBJ2-1): EADIYQTPRYLVIGTGKKITLECSQTMGHDKMYWYQQDPGMELHLIHYSYGVNSTEKGDLSSESTVSRIRTEHFPLTLESARPSHTSQYLCASSEEREKREQFFGPGTRLTVL.